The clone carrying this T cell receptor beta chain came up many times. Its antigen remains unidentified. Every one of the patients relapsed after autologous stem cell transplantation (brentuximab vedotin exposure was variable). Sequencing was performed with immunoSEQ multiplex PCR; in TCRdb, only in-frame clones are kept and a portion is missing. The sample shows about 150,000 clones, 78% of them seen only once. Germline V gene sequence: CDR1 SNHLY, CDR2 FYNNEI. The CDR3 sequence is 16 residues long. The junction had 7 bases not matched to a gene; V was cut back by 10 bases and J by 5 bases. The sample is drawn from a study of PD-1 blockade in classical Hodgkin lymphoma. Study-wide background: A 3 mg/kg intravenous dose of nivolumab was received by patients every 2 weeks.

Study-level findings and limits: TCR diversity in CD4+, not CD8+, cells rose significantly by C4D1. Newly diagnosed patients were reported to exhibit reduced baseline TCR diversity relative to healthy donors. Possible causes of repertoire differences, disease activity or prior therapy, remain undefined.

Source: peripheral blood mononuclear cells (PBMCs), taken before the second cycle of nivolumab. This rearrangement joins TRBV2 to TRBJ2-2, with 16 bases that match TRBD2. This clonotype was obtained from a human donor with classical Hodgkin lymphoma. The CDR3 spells CAIGGLAGGPTGELFF. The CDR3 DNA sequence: TGTGCCATCGGGGGACTAGCGGGAGGGCCGACCGGGGAGCTGTTTTTT.